This T cell receptor beta chain was identified in a study of CXCR3-negative and CXCR3-positive naive CD8 T cells. Study results and caveats: Sequencing showed both naive subsets with comparably high diversity, and memory CD8+ cells much lower. Naive CXCR3-positive cells had TRB CDR3s more hydrophobic than those of CXCR3-negative naive cells.

Via 5' RACE with UMI labels, TRB cDNA libraries were prepared. TCRdb re-called the 5' RACE reads, yielding one record per CDR3 amino acid sequence without DNA. The sample includes about 81,000 distinct CDR3 sequences. The CDR3 sequence is 14 residues long. Germline assignment: CDR1 SQVTM and CDR2 ANQGSEA. Notes on this clonotype: What it binds is unknown.

Per CD8+ T cell subset, triplicate sorts of some 280,000 cells each were done. The receptor comes from a human donor in good health. Some clones in this sample may be carry-over from other donors' samples. Sample: naive CXCR3- CD8+ T cells from blood. Subset defined: CD45RO-CCR7+CD27+CD95- naive CD8+ T cells lacking CXCR3 (TNR3-). The chain employs TRBV29-1 and TRBJ2-1; without DNA, the TCRdb call of TRBD1 cannot be checked. CDR3: CSANHLQGNNEQFF.